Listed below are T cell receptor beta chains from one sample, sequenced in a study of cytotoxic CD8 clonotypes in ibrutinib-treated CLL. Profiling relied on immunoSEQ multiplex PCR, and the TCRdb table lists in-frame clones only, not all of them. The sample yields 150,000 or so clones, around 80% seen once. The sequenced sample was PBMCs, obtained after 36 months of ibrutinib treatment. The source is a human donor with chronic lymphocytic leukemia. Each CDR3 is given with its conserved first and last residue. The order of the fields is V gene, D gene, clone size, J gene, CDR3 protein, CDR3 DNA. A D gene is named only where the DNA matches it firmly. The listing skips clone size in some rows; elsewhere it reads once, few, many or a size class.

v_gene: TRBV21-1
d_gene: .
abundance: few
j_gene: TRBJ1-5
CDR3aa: CASSKAGIIPQHF
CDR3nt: TGTGCCAGCAGCAAAGCGGGCATCATCCCCCAGCATTTT

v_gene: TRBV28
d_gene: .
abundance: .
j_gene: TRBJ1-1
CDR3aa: CASSFNLLNTEAFF
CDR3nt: TGTGCCAGCAGTTTCAACCTCTTGAACACTGAAGCTTTCTTT

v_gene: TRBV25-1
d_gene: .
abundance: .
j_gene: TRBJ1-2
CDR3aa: CASSREGFYGYTF
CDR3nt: TGTGCCAGCAGTCGAGAAGGATTCTATGGCTACACCTTC

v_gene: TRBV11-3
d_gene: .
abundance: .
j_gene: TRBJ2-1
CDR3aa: CASSLAGEYNEQFF
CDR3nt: TGTGCCAGCAGCTTAGCGGGGGAATACAATGAGCAGTTCTTC

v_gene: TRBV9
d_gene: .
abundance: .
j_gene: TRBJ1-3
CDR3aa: CASSVDSGNTIYF
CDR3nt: TGTGCCAGCAGCGTAGATAGTGGAAACACCATATATTTT

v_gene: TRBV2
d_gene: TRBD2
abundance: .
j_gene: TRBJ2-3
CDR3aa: CASSEELAGGFTDTQYF
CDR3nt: TGTGCCAGCAGTGAAGAGTTAGCGGGGGGGTTCACAGATACGCAGTATTTT

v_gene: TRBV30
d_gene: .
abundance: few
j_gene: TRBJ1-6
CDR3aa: CAWSRSNSPLHF
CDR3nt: TGTGCCTGGAGCAGATCAAATTCACCCCTCCACTTT

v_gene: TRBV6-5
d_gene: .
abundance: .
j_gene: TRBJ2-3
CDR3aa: CASSPNTDRTDTQYF
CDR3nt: TGTGCCAGCAGTCCAAACACCGATAGGACAGATACGCAGTATTTT

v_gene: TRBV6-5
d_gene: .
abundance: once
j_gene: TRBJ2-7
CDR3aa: CASSYPEGHEQYF
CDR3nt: TGTGCCAGCAGTTACCCCGAGGGCCACGAGCAGTACTTC

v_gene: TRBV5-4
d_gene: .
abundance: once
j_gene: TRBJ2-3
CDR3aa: CASSLRVYSTDTQYF
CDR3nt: TGTGCCAGCAGCTTGCGGGTTTATAGCACAGATACGCAGTATTTT

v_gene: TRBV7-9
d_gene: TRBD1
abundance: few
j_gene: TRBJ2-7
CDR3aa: CASSLLTGSYEQYF
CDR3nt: TGTGCCAGCAGCCTCCTGACAGGGTCCTACGAGCAGTACTTC

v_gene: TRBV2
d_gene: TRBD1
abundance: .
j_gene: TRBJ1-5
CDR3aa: CASSELGQLNQPQHF
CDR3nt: TGTGCCAGCAGTGAACTGGGACAGCTTAATCAGCCCCAGCATTTT

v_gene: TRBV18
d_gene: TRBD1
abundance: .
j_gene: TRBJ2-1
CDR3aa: CASSPSTGVNEQFF
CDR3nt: TGTGCCAGCTCACCTTCGACAGGGGTCAATGAGCAGTTCTTC

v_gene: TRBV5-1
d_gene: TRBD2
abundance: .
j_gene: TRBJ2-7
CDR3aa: CASSGTGTSGASYEQYF
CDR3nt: TGCGCCAGCAGCGGTACCGGGACTAGCGGAGCCTCCTACGAGCAGTACTTC

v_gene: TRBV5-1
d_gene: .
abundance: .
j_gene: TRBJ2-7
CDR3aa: CASSWAGQSSYEQYF
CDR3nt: TGCGCCAGCAGCTGGGCGGGACAGAGCTCCTACGAGCAGTACTTC

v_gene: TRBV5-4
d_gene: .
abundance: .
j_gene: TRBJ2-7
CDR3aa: CASSFIERSFYEQYF
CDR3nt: TGTGCCAGCAGCTTTATCGAGAGGTCCTTCTACGAGCAGTACTTC

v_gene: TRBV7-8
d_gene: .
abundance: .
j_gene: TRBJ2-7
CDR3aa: CASSDRGWREQYF
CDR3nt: TGTGCCAGCAGCGATCGGGGGTGGCGCGAGCAGTACTTC